This entry describes one T cell receptor beta chain. The antigen is not known. This entry belongs to a study of graft-versus-host responses after intestinal transplantation. As for the study in general: Multivisceral, liver-intestinal, or isolated intestinal transplants were performed in recipients.

V was pared by 2 bases and J by 5 bases, with 10 bases of the junction left unmatched. The CDR3 loop spans 17 amino acids. Germline V CDR1 and CDR2: SGDLS, YYNGEE. General study findings and limits: GvH clones appeared in recipient marrow, some first in ileum or blood. With peak circulating GvH clone levels came an association with early post-transplant HvG declines.

Measured with immunoSEQ multiplex PCR; TCRdb has only the in-frame clones, and not every one. Here the sample spans roughly 100,000 clones, roughly 93% being singletons. The V and J genes are TRBV9 and TRBJ2-1; 10 nucleotides agree with TRBD2. The source was unstimulated CD8+ T cells sorted from spleen or lymph node cells, collected before intestinal transplant. The TCR originated in a human donor who received an intestinal transplant. The CDR3 loop is CASSVKTSGDRNNEQFF. The CDR3 DNA is TGTGCCAGCAGCGTTAAAACTAGCGGGGACCGTAACAATGAGCAGTTCTTC. The entire variable domain, with the rest obtained from reference TRBV9 and TRBJ2-1, is as follows: DSGVTQTPKHLITATGQRVTLRCSPRSGDLSVYWYQQSLDQGLQFLIQYYNGEERAKGNILERFSAQQFPDLHSELNLSSLELGDSALYFCASSVKTSGDRNNEQFFGPGTRLTVL.